A selection of T cell receptor beta chains follows, all from one sample in a study of CD8 T cells in ankylosing spondylitis. Each CDR3 protein gets one entry after TCRdb re-called the 5' RACE reads with MiXCR. Among some 220,000 distinct CDR3 sequences, roughly 8.2% were seen once, and the ten largest hold more than 4%. Sequenced sample: blood, either unsorted or a sorted T cell fraction (not recorded which). The receptors shown here come from a female donor with ankylosing spondylitis or in good health (not recorded which). Both conserved end residues are trimmed from each CDR3. The D gene is left open where the match is weak. Only part of the rows carry a size: once, few, many, or a class if the clone is expanded.

V gene	clone size	CDR3 length	D gene	CDR3 protein
TRBV25-1	many	13	.	ASSEHRTNTDTQY
TRBV15	many	14	TRBD2	ATSRDQSGSAGELF
TRBV2	.	15	TRBD2	AICLRLADSNTGELF
TRBV3-1	few	12	TRBD1	ASSPGTVGNTIY
TRBV9	many	14	.	ASSRGGGTGTYEQY
TRBV9	many	13	.	ASSVAGTAYYEQY
TRBV20-1	many	13	.	SASAQTGGDQPQH
TRBV11-1	.	16	TRBD1	ASRPHRDRGLLNTEAF
TRBV7-2	many	14	TRBD1	ASSLVEGQGFYGYT
TRBV12-3/TRBV12-4	many	10	.	ASSAYDSTQY
TRBV9	few	13	.	ASSAPISSYNEQF